The 21 T cell receptor beta chains reported below all come from one sample, sequenced in a study of blood T cell repertoires in COVID-19. Libraries were prepared by immunoSEQ multiplex PCR; TCRdb keeps only in-frame clonotypes and omits some of them. The table shows around 250,000 clones, with over 80% occurring only once. Sequencing was done on a sample of peripheral blood. These receptors were taken from a woman in her 70s with COVID-19, enrolled during active disease.

The chain is built from TRBV6-6 and TRBJ1-1, with D perhaps TRBD1 (6 bases). Trimming removed 5 bases at V and 4 bases at J, with 17 bases between. The CDR3 is made up of 15 amino acids. Germline lookup yields CDR1 MNHNY and CDR2 SVGAGI (reference sequence). The DNA of the CDR3 is TGTGCCAGCAGTACTCAACTCAGGGGAATCACTGAAGCTTTCTTT. This gives the protein CASSTQLRGITEAFF.

The rearrangement joins TRBV5-1 to TRBJ1-4; TRBD1 might be the D (5 bases). V was trimmed by 2 bases and J by 8 bases, leaving 13 bases between them. The germline V gene encodes CDR1 SGHRS and CDR2 YFSETQ. CDR3 length: 14 residues. The CDR3 spells CASSLDGRDEKLFF. CDR3 in DNA: TGCGCCAGCAGCTTAGACGGGAGGGACGAAAAACTGTTTTTT.

The sample holds one count of this clone. This chain links TRBV7-2 with TRBJ2-1, with TRBD2 identical over 11 bases. The J segment lost 5 bases and the V segment lost 6 bases, leaving 6 bases of the junction unmatched. Germline assignment: CDR1 SGHTA and CDR2 FQGNSA. This CDR3 spans 15 amino acids. The CDR3 nucleotides read TGTGCCAGCAGTTTACTAGCGGGAGACCACAATGAGCAGTTCTTC. Protein: CASSLLAGDHNEQFF.

Here the CDR3 reads CASTTVYREKLFF. The CDR3 DNA is TGTGCCAGCACCACAGTCTATCGTGAAAAACTGTTTTTT. This chain connects TRBV2 to TRBJ1-4, with unresolved D. Trimming cost V 7 bases and J 7 bases, with 13 bases left between them. The germline V gene encodes CDR1 SNHLY and CDR2 FYNNEI. The CDR3 is made up of 13 amino acids.

The chain combines TRBV28 with TRBJ2-7, with TRBD1 matching over 7 bases. CDR3 length: 12 amino acids. Trimming cost V 3 bases and J 6 bases; bases outside gene matches: 2. Germline CDR1 and CDR2: MDHEN and SYDVKM. The CDR3 sequence: CASSFDRAEQYF. For the CDR3, the DNA is TGTGCCAGCAGTTTCGACAGGGCCGAGCAGTACTTC.

The chain uses TRBV5-4 and TRBJ2-2, with TRBD1 identical over 7 bases. Germline V CDR1 and CDR2: SGHNT, YYREEE (reference sequence). The CDR3 spans 16 residues. With 4 bases clipped from V and 0 bases from J, the junction kept 6 bases outside the gene matches. The CDR3 loop reads CASSPAGTANTGELFF. CDR3 DNA sequence: TGTGCCAGCAGCCCGGCCGGGACAGCGAACACCGGGGAGCTGTTTTTT.

The gene calls are TRBV7-3 and TRBJ2-1, with D perhaps TRBD2 (5 bases). The CDR3 consists of 13 residues. Trimming pared 4 bases from V and 4 bases from J, leaving 8 bases between. CDR1 and CDR2 from the germline V gene are SGHTA and FQGTGA. The DNA for the CDR3 is TGTGCCAGCAGCTCAACTAGTTACAATGAGCAGTTCTTC. Translated, it gives CASSSTSYNEQFF.

The chain recombines TRBV28 with TRBJ1-1; D not certain. The CDR3 consists of 17 residues. The V and J ends lost 7 bases and 4 bases respectively, with 25 bases between them. CDR1 and CDR2 from the germline V gene are MDHEN and SYDVKM. The CDR3 loop reads CASNSPSGITLGTEAFF. CDR3 nucleotides: TGTGCCAGCAATTCGCCTTCCGGGATCACTCTGGGCACTGAAGCTTTCTTT.

V usage is TRBV9 and J usage is TRBJ1-2; the match to TRBD1 covers 12 bases. The V gene end was trimmed by 3 bases and the J gene end by 14 bases; junction bases not matched to a gene: 8. The CDR3 length is 13 residues. Germline assignment: CDR1 SGDLS and CDR2 YYNGEE. CDR3 in amino acids: CASSAGTGGSGTF. For the CDR3, the DNA is TGTGCCAGCAGCGCCGGGACAGGGGGCAGCGGGACCTTC.

The sample holds a few counts of this clone. The gene calls are TRBV6-1 and TRBJ1-6; D uncertain. CDR1 MNHNS and CDR2 SASEGT come from the germline V gene. V lost 10 bases and J 10 bases, leaving 23 bases between the germline ends. This CDR3 has 15 amino acids. The CDR3 DNA follows: TGTGCCAACCAGATCGGGGTAATACGAGAATCACCCCTCCACTTT. Protein sequence: CANQIGVIRESPLHF.

The chain combines TRBV24-1 with TRBJ1-5; D gene uncertain. V was trimmed by 4 bases and J by 5 bases, leaving 5 bases between them. This CDR3 spans 12 amino acids. Germline V gene lookup returns CDR1 KGHDR and CDR2 SFDVKD. The CDR3 sequence: CATSDTYQPQHF. The DNA for the CDR3 is TGTGCCACCAGTGACACATATCAGCCCCAGCATTTT.

The chain combines TRBV5-4 with TRBJ2-1, with 8 bases aligning to TRBD2. This CDR3 has 15 amino acids. V lost 0 bases to trimming and J lost 9 bases; unmatched junction nucleotides: 8. Germline CDR1 is SGHNT and CDR2 is YYREEE (reference sequence). The CDR3 bases are TGTGCCAGCAGCTTGGACGGGAGGGGGACGGGTGAGCAGTTCTTC. It yields the protein CASSLDGRGTGEQFF.

This clone appeared once. V is TRBV19 and J is TRBJ1-4, with D perhaps matching TRBD1 (5 bases). The CDR3 runs to 15 residues. Germline-derived CDR1 and CDR2 are LNHDA and SQIVND (reference sequence). The germline V and J ends were trimmed by 6 bases and 7 bases, with 18 bases remaining between them. The CDR3: CASSLATGWAEKLFF. In DNA form, the CDR3 reads TGTGCCAGTAGCTTAGCAACAGGATGGGCTGAAAAACTGTTTTTT.

The V gene is TRBV18, the J gene TRBJ1-4, with D uncertain. The ends were cut back, 2 bases at V and 4 bases at J, with 11 bases in the middle. The length of the CDR3 is 15 residues. CDR1 is KGHSH, CDR2 LQKENI, per germline. The CDR3 DNA sequence: TGTGCCAGCTCACCAAGCACAGCTGATAATGAAAAACTGTTTTTT. Protein sequence: CASSPSTADNEKLFF.

CDR3 nucleotides: TGTGCCAGCAGTTTACCGGGACAGGGTCGATACGAGCAGTACTTC. This encodes CASSLPGQGRYEQYF. The chain links TRBV28 to TRBJ2-7, with TRBD1 matching over 9 bases. In germline, CDR1 is MDHEN, CDR2 SYDVKM. V gave up 2 bases and J gave up 4 bases; unmatched junction bases: 6. The CDR3 has 15 amino acids.

The J gene is TRBJ2-5, the V gene TRBV5-1; the D gene is possibly TRBD2 (5 bases). V shed 4 bases and J shed 5 bases, with 15 bases lying between them. In germline, CDR1 is SGHRS, CDR2 YFSETQ. CDR3 length: 14 amino acids. This chain's CDR3 is CASSRTGNSETQYF. The CDR3 DNA reads TGCGCCAGCAGCCGGACGGGAAACAGCGAGACCCAGTACTTC.

This chain joins TRBV19 and TRBJ1-1, with D hard to call. V lost 5 bases and J lost 0, with 7 bases in between. The length of the CDR3 is 13 residues. CDR1 and CDR2 (germline): LNHDA, SQIVND (reference sequence). The CDR3 region is CASSSVLNTEAFF. The CDR3 bases are TGTGCCAGTAGTTCAGTGCTGAACACTGAAGCTTTCTTT.

The chain recombines TRBV3-1 (or the pseudogene TRBV3-2) with TRBJ2-1; 9 bases line up with TRBD2. The CDR3 consists of 17 residues. Germline-derived CDR1 and CDR2 are LGHDT and YNNKEL (reference sequence). Unmatched junction bases numbered 7, after V lost 4 bases and J lost 0 bases. CDR3 sequence reads: CASSPRLAESSYNEQFF. In DNA, the CDR3 is TGTGCCAGCAGCCCGCGACTAGCGGAGAGCTCCTACAATGAGCAGTTCTTC.

The chain recombines TRBV11-3 with TRBJ1-1, with D tentatively TRBD1 (5 bases). The CDR3 covers 15 residues. Germline-derived CDR1 and CDR2 are SGHNT and YENEEA. With 0 bases removed from V and 3 bases from J, the gap between germline ends came to 11 bases. The CDR3 here is CASSLEGWGDTEAFF. The CDR3, as DNA: TGTGCCAGCAGCTTAGAAGGTTGGGGGGACACTGAAGCTTTCTTT.

This chain uses TRBV5-1 with TRBJ2-2; D is unresolved. Germline values: CDR1 SGHRS, CDR2 YFSETQ. There are 16 residues in the CDR3. The V end lost 0 bases, the J end lost 4 bases, and 13 bases lay between the germline ends. The CDR3 DNA reads as TGCGCCAGCAGCTTGGTACAGAGTTCTTTCACCGGGGAGCTGTTTTTT. Its protein product is CASSLVQSSFTGELFF.

This chain joins TRBV18 and TRBJ1-1; D remains unclear. V was pared by 10 bases and J by 3 bases, with 9 bases between. This CDR3 has 11 amino acids. Germline V lookup: CDR1 KGHSH, CDR2 LQKENI. The CDR3 coding sequence is TGTGCCACCTTATCAGACACTGAAGCTTTCTTT. This codes for CATLSDTEAFF.